The source of this T cell receptor (beta chain) is a study of radiation and T cells in renal cell carcinoma. Study overall: Nephrectomy followed 15 Gy stereotactic body radiation by 4 weeks. Regarding the study as a whole: Top tumor clonotypes rose in blood 2 weeks post-radiation, then contracted.

TCRdb's copy holds only in-frame clones and misses some; the assay was immunoSEQ multiplex PCR. The sample has tens of thousands of clones, approximately 86% seen once. As to time point: blood 2 weeks post-SBRT. The treatment is: 15 Gy SBRT to primary tumor, nephrectomy 4 weeks later. Trimming took 6 bases from V and 10 from J, leaving 19 bases between them. The CDR3 totals 14 residues. CDR1 and CDR2 (germline): MDHEN, SYDVKM. About this clone: Antigen: not known.

The chain carries TRBV28 and TRBJ1-3; perhaps TRBD1 as D (5 bases). The source is a woman aged 45-65 years with renal cell carcinoma. Sequencing was performed on blood, taken from a patient whose treatment included radiotherapy and nephrectomy. CDR3 sequence reads: CASSQGVQGVTIYF. DNA of the CDR3: TGTGCCAGCAGCCAAGGGGTACAAGGAGTTACCATATATTTT.